The T cell receptor beta chain under discussion was sequenced for a study of T cell responses to AZD1222 COVID-19 vaccine. About the research overall: Some second doses came at about 4 weeks and others at about 12 weeks; these were pooled. Overall study results and limits: Nearly half of spike-specific TCRs reportedly target unmutated variant regions.

CDR1 KGHSH and CDR2 LQKENI come from the germline V gene. The CDR3 contains 13 residues. Trimming removed 3 bases at V and 5 bases at J, with 10 bases between. Only in-frame clones appear in the TCRdb table, and some are missing; sequencing was by immunoSEQ multiplex PCR. The sample gives around 160,000 clones, around nine tenths of which show up once; over 1.1% is in the top ten. Concerning this clone itself: No antigen is known for it.

The receptor comes from an adult in good health. Sequenced here: peripheral blood, sampled on day 0 of AZD1222 vaccination. The gene calls are TRBV18 and TRBJ1-1; D not certain. CDR3 nucleotides: TGTGCCAGCTCACCGGGGAGTGGTACTGAAGCTTTCTTT. Translation gives CASSPGSGTEAFF.